This T cell receptor beta chain is from a study of T-cell memory formation after mild COVID-19. Study overall: TCR clusters were mostly confined to one donor each. The study, taken as a whole, reports: Clones that got smaller from day 15 to 85 had even CD4/CD8, while clones growing later tipped toward CD4+. The pre-infection memory compartment contained some responding clones, suggesting cross-reactive memory joined.

TCRdb reprocessed the 5' RACE reads with MiXCR, giving one entry per CDR3 protein. The sample holds around 200,000 distinct CDR3 sequences; around 8.8% are singletons and the top ten take 3.5% to 4%. The CDR3 length is 8 residues. V was clipped by 11 bases and J by 12 bases; unmatched bases: 2. This clonotype was found a few times. Its specificity is unknown. Specimen: PBMCs or a T cell subset sorted from them (not recorded which). This sequence joins TRBV23-1 and TRBJ2-7; 9 nucleotides match TRBD1. TRBV23-1 is assigned to the ORF class and has an uncertain function. This sequence was found in a man aged 18 to 29 who had mild COVID-19 (a few samples of this study predate the infection). Cell type and time point are not known. CDR3 residues: CAGDRAYF. DNA for the CDR3: TGCGCCGGGGACAGGGCGTACTTC.